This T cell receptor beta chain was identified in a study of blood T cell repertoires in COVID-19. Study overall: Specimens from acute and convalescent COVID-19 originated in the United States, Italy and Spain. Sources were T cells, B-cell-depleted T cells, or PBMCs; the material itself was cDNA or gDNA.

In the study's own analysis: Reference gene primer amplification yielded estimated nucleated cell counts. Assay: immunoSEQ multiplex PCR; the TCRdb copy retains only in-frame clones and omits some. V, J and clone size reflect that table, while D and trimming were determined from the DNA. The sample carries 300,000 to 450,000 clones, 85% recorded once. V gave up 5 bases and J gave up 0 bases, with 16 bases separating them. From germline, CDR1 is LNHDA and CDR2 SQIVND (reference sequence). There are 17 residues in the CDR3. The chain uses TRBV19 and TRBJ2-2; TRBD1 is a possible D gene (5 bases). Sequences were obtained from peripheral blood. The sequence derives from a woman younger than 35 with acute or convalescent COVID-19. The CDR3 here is CASSPRQRLSNTGELFF. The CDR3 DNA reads TGTGCCAGTAGTCCGCGACAGAGACTTTCGAACACCGGGGAGCTGTTTTTT.